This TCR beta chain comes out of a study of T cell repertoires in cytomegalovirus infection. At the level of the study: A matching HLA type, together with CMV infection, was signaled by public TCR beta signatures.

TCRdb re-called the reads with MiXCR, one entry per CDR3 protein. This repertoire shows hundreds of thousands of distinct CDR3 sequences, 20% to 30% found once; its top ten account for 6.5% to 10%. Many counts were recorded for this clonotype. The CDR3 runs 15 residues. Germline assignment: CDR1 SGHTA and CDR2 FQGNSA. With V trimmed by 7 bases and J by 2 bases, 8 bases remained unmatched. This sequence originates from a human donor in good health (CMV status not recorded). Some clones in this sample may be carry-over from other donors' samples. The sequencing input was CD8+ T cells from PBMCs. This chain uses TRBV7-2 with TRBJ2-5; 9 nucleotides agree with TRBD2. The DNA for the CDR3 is TGTGCCAGCAAACCTAGCGGGGCACCTCAAGAGACCCAGTACTTC. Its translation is CASKPSGAPQETQYF. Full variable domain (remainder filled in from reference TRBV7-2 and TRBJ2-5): GAGVSQSPSNKVTEKGKDVELRCDPISGHTALYWYRQSLGQGLEFLIYFQGNSAPDKSGLPSDRFSAERTGGSVSTLTIQRTQQEDSAVYLCASKPSGAPQETQYFGPGTRLLVL.